This TCR beta chain came from a study of blood T cell repertoires in COVID-19. On the study more broadly: Some COVID-19 samples were acute and others convalescent; all came from the United States, Italy and Spain. From T cells, B-cell-depleted T cells, or PBMCs came the material, which was cDNA or gDNA.

V was shortened by 3 bases and J by 2 bases, with 12 bases between the two germline ends. Germline V gene lookup returns CDR1 MRHNA and CDR2 SNTAGT. The CDR3 is 15 amino acids. In the source study's methods: Quantification of nucleated cells was approximated via reference gene primer amplification. Method: immunoSEQ multiplex PCR; TCRdb's copy keeps in-frame clones and lacks some. That table gives V, J and clone size, and the DNA gave D and trimming. The sample lists over 25,000 clones; roughly nine tenths were seen once. The chain couples TRBV6-4 to TRBJ2-3; D not resolved. This TCR was sampled from a man between 65 and 79 years old with active or convalescent COVID-19. Sequencing was performed on peripheral blood. CDR3 residues: CASSEMRGNTDTQYF. CDR3 nucleotides: TGTGCCAGCAGTGAAATGAGAGGCAACACAGATACGCAGTATTTT.